One T cell receptor (beta chain) is described in this entry. The antigen remains unidentified. Prior to sequencing, the ViraFEST assay stimulated PBMC with viral peptide pools, which expanded the antigen-specific CD4+ T cells. Culturing for roughly 9 days preceded CD4+ T cell isolation. After around 2 million PBMC were placed in each well, they were cultured with around 10 IU/ml IL-2 and about 10 ug/ml peptides. Profiled with immunoSEQ multiplex PCR; TCRdb holds only in-frame clones, not every one. Of about 79,000 clones listed, roughly four fifths are singletons. The data are from a study of vaccination effects on CD4 cells after COVID-19. This TCR was sampled from a human donor who received a COVID-19 vaccine. This sample comprised CD4+ T cells from PBMCs cultured with HCoV-229E spike peptides, obtained before COVID-19 vaccination.

CDR3 bases: TGTGCCAGCAGCTTAGGAGGACTGCAGCCCCAGCATTTT. Translation: CASSLGGLQPQHF. The gene calls are TRBV7-2 and TRBJ1-5, with D unresolved. The V gene lost 1 base and the J gene lost 7 bases, with 8 bases spanning the gap. The CDR3 contains 13 residues. Germline loops: CDR1 SGHTA, CDR2 FQGNSA.